This T cell receptor (beta chain) emerged from a study of a mutant IDH1 vaccine in newly diagnosed glioma (dated by TCRdb to about 2021). About the investigation overall: Vaccination was initiated 4-6 weeks after radiotherapy alone, or concurrently with temozolomide cycles in the chemotherapy-containing groups. The roughly 30 treated patients were around 60% male and about 40% female, with a mean age of 40.4 years. Before enrollment, most patients had been given radiochemotherapy with temozolomide as standard therapy, while the rest had received either radiotherapy alone or temozolomide alone. The week-35 safety follow-up took place at visit V12, and the week-47 end of study took place at visit V13. Peripheral blood was drawn at six visits: V03 (baseline), V05, V07, V10, V12 and V13. For exploratory analyses, longitudinal TCRB deep sequencing was carried out in about two dozen treated patients wherever samples were available. Overall study outcomes, separate from this receptor: Immune responses induced by the vaccine were seen in approximately 93% of patients across multiple MHC alleles. Pseudoprogression appeared unrelated to alterations in the top peripheral T cell clonotypes detected by TCRB sequencing. PBMC samples for TCRB deep sequencing were selected based on availability. It was noted by the authors that analyses of patient blood samples could not be reproduced owing to sample limitations.

Receptors were amplified or captured by the immunoSEQ multiplex PCR assay. The hsTCRB Kit was used according to the manufacturer's protocol to amplify rearranged TCR beta chain sequences. TCRB libraries were sequenced on an Illumina MiSeq. Concerning the study's data processing: The kit vendor's proprietary platform handled demultiplexing, trimming and gene mapping. TCRdb limited this immuneACCESS table to in-frame rearrangements with V and J called. A share of clones is missing; checked studies link under half to unresolved V genes, and the rest is unexplained. From that table come the V and J calls and clone size; the DNA was used to work out D and trimming. This sample lists tens of thousands of clones; approximately 78% were detected once. Of the sample, approximately 7.1% falls within the top ten clones. Per the publication, the time point label means: week 35, safety follow-up. Every vaccine dose consisted of 300 ug of a 20-mer mutant IDH1 peptide in Montanide, administered subcutaneously together with topical imiquimod. Patients received eight vaccinations in weeks 1, 3, 5, 7, 11, 15, 19 and 23, corresponding to visits V03 through V10. The donors had newly diagnosed IDH1-mutant astrocytomas of WHO grade 3 or 4 that showed loss of nuclear ATRX. The samples were drawn from NOA16, a multicentre, single-arm, open-label phase I trial in Germany that tested a mutant IDH1 peptide vaccine in humans for the first time. Genomic DNA for TCRB sequencing was isolated from EDTA blood with the DNeasy Blood and Tissue Kit.

The V and J ends are trimmed by 3 bases and 9 bases, leaving 6 bases between them. The germline V gene sets CDR1 to SNHLY and CDR2 to FYNNEI. From the cysteine up to the phenylalanine, the CDR3 has a length of 11 residues. The DNA shown is the 33-base CDR3, in frame from base 1. Concerning this clone: Its antigen target is currently unknown. Per-base qualities were not stored, and no clone one base away is much larger.

The chain is made from TRBV2 and TRBJ2-1; no D gene call is confident. The clonotype comes from a woman aged 18-29 years with glioma. The specimen comprised PBMCs, sampled from a glioma patient whose treatment included an IDH1 peptide vaccine. The CDR3 region: CASSDYSEQFF. The bases read TGTGCCAGCAGTGACTATTCTGAGCAGTTCTTC.